A single sample is the source of the 23 T cell receptor beta chains below, sequenced in a study of T cell repertoires in cytomegalovirus infection (dated by TCRdb to between 2018 and 2021). The antigens of these receptors remain unknown. Instrument used: Illumina HiSeq 1500. TCRdb trimmed public reads at Q25 via fastp, called clones via MiXCR and kept in-frame beta chains. One record per CDR3 amino acid sequence lists the most common genes and DNA. In this sample the table shows 200,000 to 250,000 distinct CDR3 sequences, approximately 40% of which occur a single time. The top ten hold approximately 59% of the sample. The treatment or condition label here, explained by the study, means: in vitro stimulation with specific CMV peptide epitopes to enrich CMV-specific T cells. The sequencing here drew on CD8+ T cells from cultured PBMCs, taken from culture after CMV antigen stimulation. The origin of the receptors is a human donor in good health (CMV status not recorded). Some clones in this sample may be carry-over from other donors' samples.

As to this clonotype: One junction end does not reproduce the germline sequence, and a read error may be involved. The chain has TRBV7-9 and TRBJ2-3, with D perhaps TRBD1 (6 bases). Germline V gives CDR1 SEHNR, CDR2 FQNEAQ (reference sequence). CDR3 length: 14 residues. The CDR3 sequence is CASSLRQVPETQYF. CDR3 coding DNA: TGTGCCAGCAGCTTAAGACAGGTACCAGAGACGCAGTATTTT.

The chain is built from TRBV6-8 and TRBJ1-2; a weak D match, TRBD1 (5 bases). Trimming pared 6 bases from V and 6 bases from J, leaving 17 bases between. In germline, CDR1 is MNHGY, CDR2 SAAAGT. The CDR3 is 14 amino acids. The DNA of the CDR3 is TGTGCCAGCAGGTCAGGGTGGCAGGGTGATGGCTACACCTTC. This translates into CASRSGWQGDGYTF.

The gene calls are TRBV7-3 and TRBJ2-7, with D possibly TRBD1 on 6 matching bases. The V gene's germline CDR1 is SGHTA and CDR2 FQGTGA. V gave up 2 bases and J gave up 4 bases, with 21 bases separating them. This CDR3 contains 17 residues. CDR3 sequence reads: CASSLGGPATEFYEQYF. The CDR3 nucleotides are TGTGCCAGCAGCTTAGGGGGCCCGGCAACAGAGTTTTACGAGCAGTACTTC. Using reference TRBV7-3 and TRBJ2-7 for the parts outside the CDR3, the full variable domain is GAGVSQTPSNKVTEKGKYVELRCDPISGHTALYWYRQSLGQGPEFLIYFQGTGAADDSGLPNDRFFAVRPEGSVSTLKIQRTERGDSAVYLCASSLGGPATEFYEQYFGPGTRLTVT.

The J gene is TRBJ2-2, the V gene TRBV27; TRBD2 is a possible D gene (6 bases). Germline CDR1 reads MNHEY; CDR2 reads SMNVEV (reference sequence). The germline V and J ends were trimmed by 3 bases and 4 bases, with 12 bases remaining between them. The CDR3 extends over 15 amino acids. The CDR3 is CASSLGGHPTGELFF. The CDR3 DNA follows: TGTGCCAGCAGTTTGGGGGGTCACCCCACCGGGGAGCTGTTTTTT.

The rearrangement links TRBV10-3 to TRBJ2-7, with 7 bases fitting TRBD1. The CDR3 covers 13 residues. Germline CDR1 and CDR2: ENHRY and SYGVKD. The trim removed 7 bases at V and 4 bases at J, leaving 7 bases unmatched. Here the CDR3 reads CAITGDSLYEQYF. As DNA, the CDR3 is TGTGCCATCACTGGGGACAGTCTATACGAGCAGTACTTC.

The chain uses TRBV24-1 and TRBJ2-7, with 8 bases lining up with TRBD2. This CDR3 is built from 15 residues. V lost 3 bases and J lost 5; bases outside the gene matches: 8. Germline V lookup: CDR1 KGHDR, CDR2 SFDVKD. CDR3 sequence (DNA): TGTGCCACCAGTGATACCAAGCGGGAGACCCACGAGCAGTACTTC. The encoded protein is CATSDTKRETHEQYF.

The J gene is TRBJ1-6, the V gene TRBV6-1; D unclear. Trimming stripped 6 bases from V and 1 base from J, with 25 bases between. Germline-derived CDR1 and CDR2 are MNHNS and SASEGT. There are 20 residues in the CDR3. CDR3 in DNA: TGTGCCAGCAGATCTCTAAGGGTGGGGTCCTTAGGGTCCTATAATTCACCCCTCCACTTT. Its protein product is CASRSLRVGSLGSYNSPLHF.

This clonotype was counted at least ten times. The chain links TRBV4-2 to TRBJ1-5; TRBD1 might be the D (5 bases). V was pared by 0 bases and J by 3 bases, with 12 bases between. The germline V gene has CDR1 LGHNA and CDR2 YNFKEQ. This CDR3 is built from 16 residues. The CDR3: CASSQDYGRVNQPQHF. The CDR3 DNA sequence: TGTGCCAGCAGCCAAGATTACGGCAGGGTCAATCAGCCCCAGCATTTT.

The chain joins TRBV30 to TRBJ2-7, with D maybe TRBD2 (5 bases). The CDR3 totals 13 residues. Per the germline V gene, CDR1 is GTSNPN and CDR2 is SVGIG (reference sequence). V was cut by 3 bases and J by 6 bases, with 15 bases left in between. For the CDR3, the DNA is TGTGCCTGGAGCCCCCAACTAGTCGTCGAGCAGTACTTC. It translates to CAWSPQLVVEQYF. Filled out from reference TRBV30 and TRBJ2-7, the complete variable domain reads SQTIHQWPATLVQPVGSPLSLECTVEGTSNPNLYWYRQAAGRGLQLLFYSVGIGQISSEVPQNLSASRPQDRQFILSSKKLLLSDSGFYLCAWSPQLVVEQYFGPGTRLTVT.

Many counts were recorded for this clonotype. The rearrangement uses TRBV7-3 and TRBJ2-2; TRBD1 is a possible D gene (6 bases). Germline V lookup: CDR1 SGHTA, CDR2 FQGTGA. CDR3 size: 13 residues. V shed 5 bases and J shed 4 bases, with 8 bases lying between them. The chain's CDR3 is CASSRGGTGELFF. The CDR3 nucleotides are TGTGCCAGCAGCCGAGGGGGCACCGGGGAGCTGTTTTTT.

This clonotype was observed a handful of times. CDR3 sequence reads: CASSPQGQLNFEQYF. In nucleotides, the CDR3 is TGTGCCAGCAGCCCCCAGGGCCAGTTGAATTTCGAGCAGTACTTC. The gene calls are TRBV7-6 and TRBJ2-7, with a possible D match to TRBD1 (5 bases). CDR1 and CDR2 (germline): SGHVS, FNYEAQ. The CDR3 is 15 residues long. V was pared by 5 bases and J by 6 bases, with 20 bases between.

The chain is built from TRBV12-3 or TRBV12-4 and TRBJ1-6, with D unclear. CDR3 length: 17 amino acids. Trimming removed 2 bases at V and 0 bases at J, with 11 bases between. CDR3 in DNA: TGTGCCAGCAGTTTAAGTGGGATGAGCTCCTATAATTCACCCCTCCACTTT. This codes for CASSLSGMSSYNSPLHF.

This chain links TRBV5-4 with TRBJ1-4, with D uncertain. Germline V lookup: CDR1 SGHNT, CDR2 YYREEE (reference sequence). The CDR3 runs 13 residues. V lost 4 bases and J lost 4, with 8 bases in between. The CDR3 nucleotides read TGTGCCAGCAGCGTCGGAGGTAATGAAAAACTGTTTTTT. This translates into CASSVGGNEKLFF.

The V and J genes are TRBV10-2 and TRBJ2-1; 7 nucleotides line up with TRBD2. The junction had 3 bases not matched to a gene; V was cut back by 8 bases and J by 2 bases. The CDR3 covers 13 residues. CDR1 is WSHSY, CDR2 SAAADI, per germline. The CDR3 DNA reads TGCGCCAGCGCGGGAGAGGCCTACAATGAGCAGTTCTTC. Amino acids: CASAGEAYNEQFF.

The genes are TRBV19 and TRBJ1-2, with no clear D. The V gene lost 4 bases and the J gene lost 5 bases, with 20 bases spanning the gap. This CDR3 is built from 16 residues. CDR1 and CDR2 from the germline V gene are LNHDA and SQIVND (reference sequence). CDR3 sequence (DNA): TGTGCCAGTAGTAACGCCCGGTTGCCGCGTGTTTATGGCTACACCTTC. This gives the protein CASSNARLPRVYGYTF. Full variable domain (rest looked up from reference TRBV19 and TRBJ1-2): DGGITQSPKYLFRKEGQNVTLSCEQNLNHDAMYWYRQDPGQGLRLIYYSQIVNDFQKGDIAEGYSVSREKKESFPLTVTSAQKNPTAFYLCASSNARLPRVYGYTFGSGTRLTVV.

The chain joins TRBV12-3 or TRBV12-4 to TRBJ2-1; the D gene could be TRBD1 or TRBD2 (5 bases each). The CDR3 extends over 13 amino acids. The germline V and J ends were trimmed by 5 bases and 4 bases, with 9 bases remaining between them. DNA for the CDR3: TGTGCCAGCAGTCCCGGGGCTTACAATGAGCAGTTCTTC. This gives the protein CASSPGAYNEQFF.

This clonotype has more than one count but fewer than ten. This chain joins TRBV6-6 and TRBJ1-2; tentatively, D is TRBD1 (5 bases). This CDR3 region has 13 residues. Per the germline V gene, CDR1 is MNHNY and CDR2 is SVGAGI (reference sequence). The V end was cut by 8 bases, the J end by 3 bases, with 13 bases between. CDR3 loop: CASCLGAYYGYTF. The CDR3, as DNA: TGTGCCAGCTGCCTAGGGGCGTACTATGGCTACACCTTC.

This clonotype was seen repeatedly, ten times or more. This chain joins TRBV7-6 and TRBJ2-3, with D tentatively TRBD1 (6 bases). The CDR3 runs 14 residues. Germline CDR1 is SGHVS and CDR2 is FNYEAQ. V was trimmed by 1 base and J by 4 bases, leaving 9 bases between them. The CDR3 region is CASSLGQVADTQYF. The CDR3 nucleotides are TGTGCCAGCAGCTTAGGACAGGTGGCAGATACGCAGTATTTT.

This clonotype was seen only a few times. This rearrangement joins TRBV6-4 to TRBJ2-3; no clear D gene. Germline V CDR1 and CDR2: MRHNA, SNTAGT. The CDR3 runs to 15 residues. V was shortened by 0 bases and J by 1 base, with 8 bases between the two germline ends. CDR3 protein: CASSDSGGGTDTQYF. DNA of the CDR3: TGTGCCAGCAGTGACTCGGGTGGTGGCACAGATACGCAGTATTTT.

This clonotype was observed many times. This rearrangement joins TRBV7-6 to TRBJ2-1; TRBD1 aligns across 9 bases. Losses at the gene ends were 5 bases for V and 6 bases for J; bases not matched to a gene: 14. CDR1 and CDR2 from the germline V gene are SGHVS and FNYEAQ. There are 17 residues in the CDR3. In DNA, the CDR3 is TGTGCCAGCAGCCGACCGACGGGGGACAGGGCGGCCAATGAGCAGTTCTTC. Its protein product is CASSRPTGDRAANEQFF.

The genes are TRBV28 and TRBJ2-7; TRBD1 matches at 8 bases. Germline CDR1 and CDR2: MDHEN and SYDVKM. Losses at the gene ends were 5 bases for V and 5 bases for J; bases not matched to a gene: 5. This CDR3 comprises 13 residues. CDR3 loop: CASSISGGDEQYF. The CDR3 DNA reads TGTGCCAGCAGTATCTCAGGGGGCGACGAGCAGTACTTC.

This clonotype has ten or more counts. The limits of the CDR3 on the DNA are not certain, so only TCRdb's listed CDR3 is given. J is TRBJ1-5 and V is TRBV7-2; TRBD1 is the table's D call and was not checked against the DNA. The CDR3 is made up of 21 amino acids, end residues included. Germline V gene data show CDR1 as SGHTA and CDR2 as FQGNSA. CDR3: CASSEVSHQPQHFGDYQPQHF.

The chain combines TRBV7-9 with TRBJ1-2; perhaps TRBD1 as D (5 bases). Trimming stripped 5 bases from V and 7 bases from J, with 14 bases between. The CDR3 length is 13 residues. Germline V gives CDR1 SEHNR, CDR2 FQNEAQ (reference sequence). CDR3 residues: CASSSDSIGGYTF. In nucleotides, the CDR3 is TGTGCCAGCAGCAGCGACAGTATTGGTGGCTACACCTTC.